These 9 T cell receptor beta chains came from one sample sequenced in a study of molecular identifiers for immune sequencing clone quantification. TCRdb processed the PCR reads anew with MiXCR; each CDR3 protein has one entry. The table has 300,000 to 400,000 distinct CDR3 sequences, around a fifth seen once; the top ten hold about 0.79%. Sequencing input: naive CD8+ T cells from blood, with Jurkat cell RNA spiked in. Subset: FACS-sorted CD8+CD4-CCR7+CD45RA+ naive T cells. These TCRs come from a human donor in good health. Some libraries in this study had Jurkat cell RNA spiked in.

There are many counts of this clonotype. The CDR3 DNA is TGTGCCTGGAGTGGAGCGGCCTACGAGCAGTACTTC. Amino acid sequence: CAWSGAAYEQYF. V usage is TRBV30 and J usage is TRBJ2-7, with D possibly being TRBD2 (5 bases). Germline values: CDR1 GTSNPN, CDR2 SVGIG (reference sequence). V was shortened by 1 base and J by 2 bases, with 6 bases between the two germline ends. This CDR3 is 12 amino acids long.

This clonotype was detected once. This clone may be a read error of a much larger clone one base away. The rearrangement uses TRBV27 and TRBJ1-6; TRBD1 agrees at 8 bases. The length of the CDR3 is 14 residues. CDR1 and CDR2 (germline): MNHEY, SMNVEV (reference sequence). CDR3 sequence reads: CASSLWTGNLPLHF. CDR3 DNA sequence: TGTGCCAGCAGTTTATGGACAGGGAATTTACCCCTCCACTTT.

The chain is built from TRBV4-3 and TRBJ2-3, with 8 nucleotides matching TRBD1. The junction had 7 bases not matched to a gene; V was cut back by 1 base and J by 4 bases. Germline CDR1 reads LGHNA; CDR2 reads YSLEER. The CDR3 consists of 16 residues. CDR3: CASSQGQGAKADTQYF. CDR3 in DNA: TGCGCCAGCAGCCAAGGGCAGGGGGCGAAGGCAGATACGCAGTATTTT.

At least ten counts were recorded for this clonotype. The J gene is TRBJ2-5, the V gene TRBV6-5; unclear D gene. This CDR3 comprises 14 residues. From germline, CDR1 is MNHEY and CDR2 SVGAGI. The V and J ends lost 6 bases and 2 bases respectively, with 13 bases between them. CDR3 sequence reads: CASRVFTKQETQYF. DNA of the CDR3: TGTGCCAGCAGAGTTTTTACGAAGCAAGAGACCCAGTACTTC.

This clonotype was counted many times. As DNA, the CDR3 is TGCGCCAGCTATAGGCCTAGCGGGAGGCGGGCAGATACGCAGTATTTT. Its protein product is CASYRPSGRRADTQYF. The chain joins TRBV23-1 to TRBJ2-3; 11 nucleotides match TRBD2. TRBV23-1 is classed as an ORF, of uncertain function. Losses at the gene ends were 8 bases for V and 4 bases for J; bases not matched to a gene: 11. The CDR3 contains 16 residues.

This chain links TRBV19 with TRBJ2-1, with a weak D call TRBD1 (5 bases). Trimming left V 0 bases short and J 9 bases short, with 12 bases between. The germline V gene has CDR1 LNHDA and CDR2 SQIVND (reference sequence). This CDR3 region has 14 residues. The CDR3 DNA sequence: TGTGCCAGTAGTATAGATCAGGGTACCGGTGAGCAGTTCTTC. This translates into CASSIDQGTGEQFF.

This clonotype was picked up many times. This chain uses TRBV12-3 or TRBV12-4 with TRBJ2-2; the D gene is possibly TRBD1 (6 bases). The germline V and J ends were trimmed by 3 bases and 4 bases, with 18 bases remaining between them. The CDR3 has 17 residues. The CDR3 protein is CASSFRTVRSSTGELFF. CDR3 nucleotides: TGTGCCAGCAGTTTTAGGACAGTTAGGTCGAGCACCGGGGAGCTGTTTTTT.

This clonotype came up many times. The chain carries TRBV6-2 or TRBV6-3 and TRBJ1-4; 8 positions agree with TRBD1. V was clipped by 4 bases and J by 5 bases; unmatched bases: 9. Looked up from germline, CDR1 is MNHEY and CDR2 is SVGEGT. The CDR3 is 16 residues long. The CDR3 DNA sequence: TGTGCCAGCAGTTCCCGGGACAGGCTGATCAATGAAAAACTGTTTTTT. It yields the protein CASSSRDRLINEKLFF.

This clonotype appeared a single time. A much larger clone lies a single base off, so this may be a read error. The gene calls are TRBV4-1 and TRBJ2-7; maybe TRBD2 (7 bases). Germline values: CDR1 MGHRA, CDR2 YSYEKL. This CDR3 contains 14 residues. CDR3 DNA sequence: TGCGCCAGCGGCCAAGTCGCCGGGGGGCCCGAGCAGTACTTC. Protein product: CASGQVAGGPEQYF.